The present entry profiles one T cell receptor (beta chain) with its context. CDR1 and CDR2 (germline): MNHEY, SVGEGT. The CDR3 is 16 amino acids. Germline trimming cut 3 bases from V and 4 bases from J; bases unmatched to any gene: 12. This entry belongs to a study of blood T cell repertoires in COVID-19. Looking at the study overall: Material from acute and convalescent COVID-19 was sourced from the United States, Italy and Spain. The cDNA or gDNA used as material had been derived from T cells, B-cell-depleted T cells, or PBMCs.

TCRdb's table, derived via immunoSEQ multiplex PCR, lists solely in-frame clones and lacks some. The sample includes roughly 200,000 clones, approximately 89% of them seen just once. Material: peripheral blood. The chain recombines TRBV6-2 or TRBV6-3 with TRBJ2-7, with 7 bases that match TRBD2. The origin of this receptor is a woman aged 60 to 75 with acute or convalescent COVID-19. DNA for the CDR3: TGTGCCAGCAGTTATGGCGGGAGTTTCGGAAAGTACGAGCAGTACTTC. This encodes CASSYGGSFGKYEQYF.